Sequencing of this TCR beta chain was carried out in a study of somatic mutations in cytotoxic T cells in rheumatoid arthritis. In the original processing: Concordance between patient CD8+ clones exceeding 1% and published virus-specific TCRB sequences was infrequent. Clones were sequenced by immunoSEQ multiplex PCR, and TCRdb holds only the in-frame ones, with some missing. Clonal size and the V and J genes are those of that table, whereas D and trimming came from the DNA. This table has roughly 2,000 clones, roughly 70% appearing once. Study results and caveats: Among approximately 60 patients, fewer than ten showed a largest CD8+ clone that surpassed 20% of CD8+ cells. CD8+ T cells showed clonality that did not differ significantly between patients with rheumatoid arthritis and age-matched healthy controls.

Concerning this clone itself: The antigen remains unidentified.

The specimen was CD8+ T cells sorted from blood, collected at a follow-up visit. The TCR originated in a man aged 70-80 years with rheumatoid arthritis.

The CDR3 loop is CASSPMDRYTDTQYF. CDR3 in DNA: TGTGCCAGCAGCCCTATGGACCGCTATACAGATACGCAGTATTTT. J is TRBJ2-3 and V is TRBV7-3, with unresolved D. Trimming shortened V by 5 bases and J by 3 bases, and 15 bases separated the two germline ends. The CDR3 is 15 residues long. Germline values: CDR1 SGHTA, CDR2 FQGTGA. The entire variable domain, with the rest obtained from reference TRBV7-3 and TRBJ2-3, is as follows: GAGVSQTPSNKVTEKGKYVELRCDPISGHTALYWYRQSLGQGPEFLIYFQGTGAADDSGLPNDRFFAVRPEGSVSTLKIQRTERGDSAVYLCASSPMDRYTDTQYFGPGTRLTVL.